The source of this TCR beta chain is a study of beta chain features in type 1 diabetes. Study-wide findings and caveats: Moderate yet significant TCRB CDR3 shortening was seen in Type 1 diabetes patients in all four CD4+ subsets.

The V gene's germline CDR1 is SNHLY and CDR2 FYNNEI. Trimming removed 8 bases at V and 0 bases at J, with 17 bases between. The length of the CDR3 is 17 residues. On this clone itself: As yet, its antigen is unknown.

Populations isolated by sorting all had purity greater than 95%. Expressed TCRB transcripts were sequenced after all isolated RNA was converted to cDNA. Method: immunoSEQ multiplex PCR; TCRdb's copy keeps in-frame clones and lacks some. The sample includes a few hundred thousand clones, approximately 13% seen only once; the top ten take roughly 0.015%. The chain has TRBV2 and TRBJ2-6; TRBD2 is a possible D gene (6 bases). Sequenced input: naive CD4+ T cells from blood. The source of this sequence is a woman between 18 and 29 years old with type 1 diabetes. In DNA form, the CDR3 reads TGTGCCAGCGCGGCGGGGAGAAGACTCTCTGGGGCCAACGTCCTGACTTTC. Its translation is CASAAGRRLSGANVLTF.